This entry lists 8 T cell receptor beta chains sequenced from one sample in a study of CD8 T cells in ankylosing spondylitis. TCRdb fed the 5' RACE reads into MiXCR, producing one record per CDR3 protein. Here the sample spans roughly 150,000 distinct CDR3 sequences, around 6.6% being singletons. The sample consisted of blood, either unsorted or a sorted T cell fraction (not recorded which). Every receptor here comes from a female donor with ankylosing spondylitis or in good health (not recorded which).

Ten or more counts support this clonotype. CDR3 loop: CASSPGLTGGPTYEQYF. The DNA of the CDR3 is TGCGCCAGCAGCCCCGGGTTAACCGGGGGGCCTACCTACGAGCAGTACTTC. The chain joins TRBV5-1 to TRBJ2-7, with a tentative D call TRBD2 (7 bases). The germline V gene has CDR1 SGHRS and CDR2 YFSETQ. CDR3 size: 17 residues. V was trimmed by 4 bases and J by 2 bases, leaving 22 bases between them. The entire variable domain, with the rest obtained from reference TRBV5-1 and TRBJ2-7, is as follows: KAGVTQTPRYLIKTRGQQVTLSCSPISGHRSVSWYQQTPGQGLQFLFEYFSETQRNKGNFPGRFSGRQFSNSRSEMNVSTLELGDSALYLCASSPGLTGGPTYEQYFGPGTRLTVT.

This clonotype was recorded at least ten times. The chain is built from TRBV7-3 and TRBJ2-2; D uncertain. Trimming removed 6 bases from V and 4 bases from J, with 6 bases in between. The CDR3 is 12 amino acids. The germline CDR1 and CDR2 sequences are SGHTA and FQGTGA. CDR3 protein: CASSRSTGELFF. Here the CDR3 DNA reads TGTGCCAGCAGTCGAAGCACCGGGGAGCTGTTTTTT.

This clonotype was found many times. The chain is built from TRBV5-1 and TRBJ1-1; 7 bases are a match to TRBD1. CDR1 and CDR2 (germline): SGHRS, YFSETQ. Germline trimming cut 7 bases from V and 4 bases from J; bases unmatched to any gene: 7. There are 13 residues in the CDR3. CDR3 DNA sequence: TGCGCCAGCTCGGACAGGACGGGCACTGAAGCTTTCTTT. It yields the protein CASSDRTGTEAFF.

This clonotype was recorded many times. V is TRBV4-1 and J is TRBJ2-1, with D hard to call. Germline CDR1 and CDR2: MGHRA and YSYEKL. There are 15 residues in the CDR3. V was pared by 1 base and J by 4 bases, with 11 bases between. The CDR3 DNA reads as TGCGCCAGCAGCCAAGGGGCTAGTCCTTACAATGAGCAGTTCTTC. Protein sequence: CASSQGASPYNEQFF.

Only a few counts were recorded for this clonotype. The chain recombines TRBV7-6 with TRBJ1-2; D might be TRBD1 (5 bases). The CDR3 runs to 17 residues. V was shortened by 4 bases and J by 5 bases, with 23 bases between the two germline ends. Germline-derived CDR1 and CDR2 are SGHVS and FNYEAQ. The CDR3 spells CASSSSIVGGSFYGYTF. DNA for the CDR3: TGTGCCAGCAGCTCCTCTATCGTTGGGGGGTCATTTTATGGCTACACCTTC.

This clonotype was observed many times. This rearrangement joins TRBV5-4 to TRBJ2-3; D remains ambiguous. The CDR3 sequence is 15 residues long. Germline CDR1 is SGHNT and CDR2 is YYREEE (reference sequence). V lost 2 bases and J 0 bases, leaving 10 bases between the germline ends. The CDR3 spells CASSFSWASTDTQYF. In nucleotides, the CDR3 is TGTGCCAGCAGCTTTAGCTGGGCTAGCACAGATACGCAGTATTTT.

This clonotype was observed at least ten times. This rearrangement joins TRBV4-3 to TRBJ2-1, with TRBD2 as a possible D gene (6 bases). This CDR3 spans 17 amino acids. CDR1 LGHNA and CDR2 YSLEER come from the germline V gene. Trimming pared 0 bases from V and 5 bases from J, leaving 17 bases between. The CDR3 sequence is CASSQDNPSAGNNEQFF. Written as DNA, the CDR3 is TGCGCCAGCAGCCAAGATAACCCTAGCGCGGGGAACAATGAGCAGTTCTTC.

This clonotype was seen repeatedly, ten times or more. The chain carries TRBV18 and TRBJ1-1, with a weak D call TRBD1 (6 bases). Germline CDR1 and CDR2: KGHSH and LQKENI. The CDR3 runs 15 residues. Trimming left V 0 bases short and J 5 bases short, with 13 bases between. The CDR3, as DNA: TGTGCCAGCTCACCACCGTACAGGGAAAAAACTGAAGCTTTCTTT. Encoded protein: CASSPPYREKTEAFF.